This T cell receptor beta chain was documented in a study of T cell clonotyping in hematopoietic cell transplantation. Regarding the study as a whole: Without cell sorting, CD4 versus CD8 contributions remain unresolved. Recipient TCR diversity dropped after transplant; expanded clonotypes rose from day 30 to 180.

The germline CDR1 and CDR2 sequences are GTSNPN and SVGIG (reference sequence). This CDR3 is 15 amino acids long. V was trimmed by 2 bases and J by 3 bases, leaving 16 bases between them. TCRdb's copy holds only in-frame clones and misses some; the assay was immunoSEQ multiplex PCR. The data contain 37,000 or so clones, roughly 88% of them singletons. A remark on this clone: Its antigen is not identified.

The chain employs TRBV30 and TRBJ2-5; maybe TRBD2 (6 bases). This sequence originates from a woman aged 35 to 49 in good health. Some clones in this sample may be carry-over from other donors' samples. Material: peripheral blood mononuclear cells. In nucleotides, the CDR3 is TGTGCCTGGAGTTCGTTCGGGGGAAATAAAGAGACCCAGTACTTC. The encoded protein is CAWSSFGGNKETQYF.